The rows below give T cell receptor beta chains drawn from one sample of a study of metastatic and nonmetastatic thyroid tumors. TCRdb re-processed the PCR reads through MiXCR. There are approximately 90,000 clones in the sample; approximately 11% occur only once, and about 10% lies in the top ten. Material for sequencing was blood. Receptors were obtained from a female donor with papillary thyroid cancer or a benign thyroid nodule (not recorded which). Some clones in this sample may be carry-over from other donors' samples. The CDR3 runs from the conserved cysteine through the conserved F or W.

v_gene: TRBV27
CDR3aa: CASRRSTDSTGPQHF

v_gene: TRBV7-2
CDR3aa: CASSLLPVREGKLFF

v_gene: TRBV6-2/TRBV6-3
CDR3aa: CASRITPSGANVLTF

v_gene: TRBV6-4
CDR3aa: CASSQLAGGPFSEQFF

v_gene: TRBV6-1
CDR3aa: CASSRNRMNTGELFF

v_gene: TRBV6-1
CDR3aa: CASSSPDRGLADTQYF

v_gene: TRBV6-2/TRBV6-3
CDR3aa: CASSYGGANVLTF

v_gene: TRBV11-3
CDR3aa: CASSWGVRVRGNYEQYF

v_gene: TRBV7-2
CDR3aa: CASSLGASEKLFF

v_gene: TRBV7-2
CDR3aa: CASSITNEQFF

v_gene: TRBV6-1
CDR3aa: CASSEKAGHSYEQYF

v_gene: TRBV19
CDR3aa: CASSTSGTGGNQPQHF

v_gene: TRBV5-1
CDR3aa: CASTPLGTGGTYEQYF

v_gene: TRBV7-2
CDR3aa: CASSLASLDKLFF

v_gene: TRBV6-1
CDR3aa: CASSEAGGPNDQYF

v_gene: TRBV19
CDR3aa: CASSMARGEAFF

v_gene: TRBV5-1
CDR3aa: CASSLAGRGNTIYF

v_gene: TRBV25-1
CDR3aa: CASNRDENTGELFF

v_gene: TRBV5-6
CDR3aa: CASSFRQTFYGYTF

v_gene: TRBV12-3/TRBV12-4
CDR3aa: CASRDAHRASTAPQYF

v_gene: TRBV28
CDR3aa: CASSPGGGSYEQYF

v_gene: TRBV20-1
CDR3aa: CSARDGAGPYNDLFF

v_gene: TRBV19
CDR3aa: CASSMTVADPYSNQPQHF

v_gene: TRBV25-1
CDR3aa: CASSEPTYGTGFEKLFF

v_gene: TRBV5-1
CDR3aa: CASSVGQGTTSEQYF

v_gene: TRBV4-3
CDR3aa: CASSLLGGGAMAYEQYF

v_gene: TRBV27
CDR3aa: CASSPTPTWRFYEQYF

v_gene: TRBV28
CDR3aa: CASSFDRDYGYTF

v_gene: TRBV7-8
CDR3aa: CASSLGRGRRPSYEQYF

v_gene: TRBV20-1
CDR3aa: CSADSGSGVETQYF

v_gene: TRBV27
CDR3aa: CASSSYQTKTKGRLYEQYF

v_gene: TRBV20-1
CDR3aa: CSANRAGVPDTQYF

v_gene: TRBV24-1
CDR3aa: CATSEGSRNEQYF

v_gene: TRBV15
CDR3aa: CATSRDLVVGTGELFF

v_gene: TRBV20-1
CDR3aa: CSARVANSPLHF

v_gene: TRBV6-5
CDR3aa: CASSYTQGIAFF

v_gene: TRBV5-6
CDR3aa: CASSSTASGLSSYNEQFF

v_gene: TRBV19
CDR3aa: CASSGEGGSSGELFF

v_gene: TRBV5-1
CDR3aa: CASMLGFAGDTEAFF

v_gene: TRBV9
CDR3aa: CASSAGGSGSSYEQYF

v_gene: TRBV2
CDR3aa: CASSVTSGRAKTQYF

v_gene: TRBV29-1
CDR3aa: CSVEDITKRGNTIYF